This T cell receptor (beta chain) was sequenced for a study of shared clonotypes between healthy human individuals. Turning to this clone: What it recognizes is unknown.

Sequenced by immunoSEQ multiplex PCR; TCRdb stores in-frame clones only, minus some. The data contain about 1,800,000 clones, approximately 95% of them singletons. Positively selected for CCR7, the CD45RO-negative cells used as naive CD8 cells excluded terminally differentiated effector memory CD45RA+ cells. Study conclusions and caveats: Rarefaction showed that sequencing of sorted subsets was incomplete (despite large depth). Clonotype sharing levels among donors were expected to vary with sequencing depth.

V shed 4 bases and J shed 4 bases, with 11 bases lying between them. The CDR3 covers 13 residues. From germline, CDR1 is SGDLS and CDR2 YYNGEE. Material: naive CD8+ T cells sorted from blood. This sequence joins TRBV9 and TRBJ1-1; D possibly corresponds to TRBD1 (6 bases). This TCR was sampled from a man between 18 and 29 years old in good health. CDR3 nucleotides: TGTGCCAGCAGCCCAGGGGCCACCACTGAAGCTTTCTTT. This translates into CASSPGATTEAFF.